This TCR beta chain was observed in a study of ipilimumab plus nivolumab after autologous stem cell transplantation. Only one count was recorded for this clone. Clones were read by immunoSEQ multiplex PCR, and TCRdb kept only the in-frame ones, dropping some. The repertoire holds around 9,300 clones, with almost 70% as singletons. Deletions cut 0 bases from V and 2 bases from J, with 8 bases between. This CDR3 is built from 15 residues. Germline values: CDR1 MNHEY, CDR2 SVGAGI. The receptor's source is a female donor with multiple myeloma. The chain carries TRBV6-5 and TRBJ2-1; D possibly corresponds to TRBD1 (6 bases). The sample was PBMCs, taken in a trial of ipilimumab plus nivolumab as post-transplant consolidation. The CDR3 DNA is TGTGCCAGCAGTTACTCGTGGACAGCCTACAATGAGCAGTTCTTC. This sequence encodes CASSYSWTAYNEQFF.